The next 22 T cell receptor beta chains were all read from a single sample in a study of shared clonotypes between healthy human individuals. TCRdb keeps only in-frame clones here, not all; method: immunoSEQ multiplex PCR. The sample yields 520,000 or so clones, 60% to 85% seen once. The material sequenced was PBMCs. The source of these receptors is a woman in her thirties or forties in good health. Some clones in this sample may be carry-over from other donors' samples.

The sample holds many counts of this clone. At the DNA level, this CDR3 is encoded by other sequences in the same sample as well. The chain carries TRBV4-1 and TRBJ2-7; a weak D match, TRBD1 (5 bases). The germline V and J ends were trimmed by 6 bases and 3 bases, with 15 bases remaining between them. Per the germline V gene, CDR1 is MGHRA and CDR2 is YSYEKL. The CDR3 loop spans 14 amino acids. The CDR3 here is CASSPFDSNYEQYF. For the CDR3, the DNA is TGCGCCAGCAGTCCCTTCGACAGTAACTACGAGCAGTACTTC.

The gene calls are TRBV9 and TRBJ1-3; D uncertain. The ends were cut back, 0 bases at V and 0 bases at J, with 10 bases in the middle. Germline CDR1 is SGDLS and CDR2 is YYNGEE. This CDR3 has 16 amino acids. CDR3 in DNA: TGTGCCAGCAGCGTAGGCGCGCGCGGCTCTGGAAACACCATATATTTT. It yields the protein CASSVGARGSGNTIYF. Full variable domain (outside the CDR3, taken from reference TRBV9 and TRBJ1-3): DSGVTQTPKHLITATGQRVTLRCSPRSGDLSVYWYQQSLDQGLQFLIQYYNGEERAKGNILERFSAQQFPDLHSELNLSSLELGDSALYFCASSVGARGSGNTIYFGEGSWLTVV.

In this sample, this clone turned up many times. The chain joins TRBV19 to TRBJ2-4; D gene uncertain. V lost 0 bases and J 7 bases, leaving 7 bases between the germline ends. Germline CDR1 LNHDA, CDR2 SQIVND (reference sequence). This CDR3 spans 13 amino acids. The CDR3, as DNA: TGTGCCAGTAGTATAGACAGGCGGAACATTCAGTACTTC. Translated, it gives CASSIDRRNIQYF.

The rearrangement joins TRBV7-3 to TRBJ2-1; D not certain. Trimming removed 2 bases at V and 6 bases at J, with 14 bases between. The CDR3 totals 15 residues. CDR1 and CDR2 from the germline V gene are SGHTA and FQGTGA. CDR3 sequence (DNA): TGTGCCAGCAGCTTAGGGTTGGGCCTAGGCAATGAGCAGTTCTTC. Encoded protein: CASSLGLGLGNEQFF.

J is TRBJ2-7 and V is TRBV28; 9 nucleotides line up with TRBD2. Per germline, CDR1 MDHEN and CDR2 SYDVKM. This CDR3 is 14 amino acids long. The V and J ends lost 3 bases and 6 bases, in that order; junction bases with no gene match: 6. The CDR3 loop is CASSLGLAGSEQYF. For the CDR3, the DNA is TGTGCCAGCAGTTTGGGCCTAGCGGGGAGCGAGCAGTACTTC.

The chain couples TRBV5-1 to TRBJ2-3; 14 bases line up with TRBD2. V shed 5 bases and J 5 bases; nucleotides not matched to a gene: 7. Germline V gives CDR1 SGHRS, CDR2 YFSETQ. There are 16 residues in the CDR3. In nucleotides, the CDR3 is TGCGCCAGCAGGGTGGGACTAGCGGGAGACCTAGATACGCAGTATTTT. This codes for CASRVGLAGDLDTQYF.

This clone was seen more than once but under ten times. This chain uses TRBV6-1 with TRBJ2-7, with 10 bases that match TRBD1. This CDR3 has 15 residues. J was trimmed by 2 bases and V by 2 bases; bases with no gene match: 3. Germline V gene lookup returns CDR1 MNHNS and CDR2 SASEGT. The CDR3 spells CASSERGTGAYEQYF. CDR3 nucleotide sequence: TGTGCCAGCAGTGAACGGGGGACAGGGGCCTACGAGCAGTACTTC.

This rearrangement joins TRBV2 to TRBJ2-5, with 9 bases identical to TRBD2. Germline CDR1 is SNHLY and CDR2 is FYNNEI. The CDR3 has 15 amino acids. J was trimmed by 3 bases and V by 8 bases; bases with no gene match: 10. In DNA form, the CDR3 reads TGTGCCAGCCTCCGACTAGCGGAACGAAAAGAGACCCAGTACTTC. It codes for CASLRLAERKETQYF.

A few counts support this clone. The genes are TRBV2 and TRBJ1-5; D remains ambiguous. CDR1 SNHLY and CDR2 FYNNEI come from the germline V gene. Trimming pared 1 base from V and 2 bases from J, leaving 9 bases between. The CDR3 is 15 amino acids. The CDR3 DNA is TGTGCCAGCAGTGAAGAGACCGGGGGCAATCAGCCCCAGCATTTT. Its translation: CASSEETGGNQPQHF.

The J gene is TRBJ2-7, the V gene TRBV18; TRBD1 aligns across 7 bases. Unmatched junction bases numbered 10, after V lost 6 bases and J lost 2 bases. The germline CDR1 and CDR2 sequences are KGHSH and LQKENI. The CDR3 covers 15 residues. CDR3 protein: CASSRNRGGTYEQYF. The CDR3, as DNA: TGTGCCAGCTCCCGGAACAGGGGTGGGACCTACGAGCAGTACTTC.

The chain couples TRBV11-3 to TRBJ1-1; no clear D. The germline V gene has CDR1 SGHNT and CDR2 YENEEA. Trimming left V 1 base short and J 4 bases short, with 7 bases between. The CDR3 extends over 13 amino acids. CDR3: CASSLGRSTEAFF. CDR3 DNA: TGTGCCAGCAGCTTAGGCAGGAGCACTGAAGCTTTCTTT.

Note on this clone: The sample contains more than one DNA sequence encoding this CDR3. This sequence joins TRBV6-6 and TRBJ2-7; D is unclear. This CDR3 contains 11 residues. Trimming took 2 bases from V and 4 from J, leaving 3 bases between them. Germline loops: CDR1 MNHNY, CDR2 SVGAGI (reference sequence). The CDR3 nucleotides read TGTGCCAGCAGTTACCGGTACGAGCAGTACTTC. This sequence encodes CASSYRYEQYF.

This rearrangement joins TRBV2 to TRBJ1-2; 9 bases match TRBD1. The V segment lost 7 bases and the J segment 8 bases; nucleotides outside the gene matches: 8. CDR1 is SNHLY, CDR2 FYNNEI, per germline. CDR3 length: 13 residues. CDR3 protein: CASTATGGQGYTF. CDR3 in DNA: TGTGCCAGCACCGCAACAGGGGGCCAAGGCTACACCTTC. The variable domain in full, with the rest retrieved from reference TRBV2 and TRBJ1-2, is EPEVTQTPSHQVTQMGQEVILRCVPISNHLYFYWYRQILGQKVEFLVSFYNNEISEKSEIFDDQFSVERPDGSNFTLKIRSTKLEDSAMYFCASTATGGQGYTFGSGTRLTVV.

The J gene is TRBJ2-7, the V gene TRBV5-8, with TRBD2 matching over 7 bases. CDR3 length: 15 amino acids. The ends lost 3 bases at V and 2 bases at J; junction bases unmatched: 8. From germline, CDR1 is SGHTS and CDR2 YDEGEE. The CDR3 DNA is TGTGCCAGCAGCTGGGAGGGAGGGGAACCCTACGAGCAGTACTTC. Translating it yields CASSWEGGEPYEQYF. Full variable domain (outside the CDR3, taken from reference TRBV5-8 and TRBJ2-7): EAGVTQSPTHLIKTRGQQATLRCSPISGHTSVYWYQQALGLGLQFLLWYDEGEERNRGNFPPRFSGRQFPNYSSELNVNALELEDSALYLCASSWEGGEPYEQYFGPGTRLTVT.

This clone was seen repeatedly, ten times or more. The rearrangement joins TRBV14 to TRBJ2-1; D ambiguous. V lost 4 bases and J 8 bases, leaving 9 bases between the germline ends. The CDR3 has 12 amino acids. CDR1 and CDR2 from the germline V gene are SGHDN and FVKESK. For the CDR3, the DNA is TGTGCCAGCAGCCGCGACCTGGATGAGCAGTTCTTC. Translation gives CASSRDLDEQFF.

The chain employs TRBV9 and TRBJ2-3, with 7 bases identical to TRBD2. CDR1 and CDR2 (germline): SGDLS, YYNGEE. After removal of 0 bases from V and 3 bases from J, the junction contained 7 bases not matched to a gene. This CDR3 contains 16 residues. CDR3 in DNA: TGTGCCAGCAGCGTAGACGAGACTAGCCTGACAGATACGCAGTATTTT. Encoded protein: CASSVDETSLTDTQYF.

The table lists this clone with a few counts. The chain employs TRBV5-1 and TRBJ1-2; D is perhaps TRBD1 (6 bases). The CDR3 has 16 residues. Per the germline V gene, CDR1 is SGHRS and CDR2 is YFSETQ. V lost 1 base, J lost 1 base, and 14 bases lay in between. In nucleotides, the CDR3 is TGCGCCAGCAGCTTGTCTGGACAGCCAGATAACTATGGCTACACCTTC. This encodes CASSLSGQPDNYGYTF.

The gene calls are TRBV7-2 and TRBJ2-1; 7 bases align to TRBD2. This CDR3 contains 15 residues. The V gene's germline CDR1 is SGHTA and CDR2 FQGNSA. J lost 2 bases, V lost 5 bases, and 6 bases had no gene match. DNA for the CDR3: TGTGCCAGCAGCGGCAGCGGGAACACCTACAATGAGCAGTTCTTC. Its translation is CASSGSGNTYNEQFF.

V usage is TRBV5-1 and J usage is TRBJ2-7, with 10 bases fitting TRBD2. Germline V gene data show CDR1 as SGHRS and CDR2 as YFSETQ. V trimming: 6 bases; J trimming: 6 bases; junction bases outside the gene matches: 9. The CDR3 covers 14 residues. The CDR3 region is CASTPSGSFSEQYF. CDR3 DNA: TGCGCCAGCACGCCTAGCGGGAGCTTCTCCGAGCAGTACTTC.

This clone was observed a handful of times. This chain joins TRBV14 and TRBJ2-3; 12 bases map to TRBD2. The V and J ends lost 4 bases and 14 bases, in that order; junction bases with no gene match: 7. In germline, CDR1 is SGHDN, CDR2 FVKESK. This CDR3 region has 13 residues. CDR3 loop: CASSPTTSGRWYF. The CDR3 DNA sequence: TGTGCCAGCAGCCCTACGACTAGCGGGAGATGGTATTTT.

In this sample, this clone turned up once. The chain recombines TRBV19 with TRBJ2-2; D is unclear. CDR3 size: 15 residues. V shed 3 bases and J shed 0 bases, with 8 bases lying between them. The germline V gene has CDR1 LNHDA and CDR2 SQIVND (reference sequence). In DNA, the CDR3 is TGTGCCAGTAGTATTTCTACTACGAACACCGGGGAGCTGTTTTTT. Protein product: CASSISTTNTGELFF.

This clone was seen once. The chain carries TRBV4-1 and TRBJ2-1; 9 nucleotides match TRBD1. The length of the CDR3 is 17 residues. Trimming removed 4 bases from V and 7 bases from J; junction bases left unmatched: 14. The V gene's germline CDR1 is MGHRA and CDR2 YSYEKL. This chain's CDR3 is CASSRNAVGTGRNEQFF. DNA for the CDR3: TGCGCCAGCAGCCGAAACGCAGTGGGGACAGGGAGGAATGAGCAGTTCTTC.